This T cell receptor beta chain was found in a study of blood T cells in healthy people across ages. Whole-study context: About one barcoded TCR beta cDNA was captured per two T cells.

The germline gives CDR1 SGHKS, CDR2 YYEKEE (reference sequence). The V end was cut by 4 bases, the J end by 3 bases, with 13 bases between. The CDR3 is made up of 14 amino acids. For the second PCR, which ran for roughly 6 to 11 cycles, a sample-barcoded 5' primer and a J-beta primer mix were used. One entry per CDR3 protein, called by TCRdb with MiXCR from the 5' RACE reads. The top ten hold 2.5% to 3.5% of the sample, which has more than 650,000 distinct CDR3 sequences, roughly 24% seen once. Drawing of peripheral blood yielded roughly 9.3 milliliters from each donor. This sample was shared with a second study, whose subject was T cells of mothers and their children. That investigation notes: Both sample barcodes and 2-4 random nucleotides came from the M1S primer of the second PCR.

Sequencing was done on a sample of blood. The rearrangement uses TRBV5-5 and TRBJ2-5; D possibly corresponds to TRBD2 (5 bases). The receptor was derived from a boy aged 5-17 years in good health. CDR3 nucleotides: TGTGCCAGCAGCCACACGGGGAATGAAGAGACCCAGTACTTC. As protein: CASSHTGNEETQYF.